The sequence of this TCR beta chain was determined in a study of T cells after yellow fever vaccination. The germline V gene encodes CDR1 SGHNT and CDR2 YYREEE (reference sequence). Trimming took 2 bases from V and 2 from J, leaving 10 bases between them. This CDR3 spans 14 amino acids. Template-switching 5'RACE yielded the TCR cDNA; a universal primer site and UMIs were added in the process. TCRdb ran MiXCR on the 5' RACE reads and lists one entry per CDR3 protein. The sample records approximately 300,000 distinct CDR3 sequences, around 6.8% being singletons. The V gene is TRBV5-4, the J gene TRBJ2-5; a possible D gene is TRBD2 (5 bases). This clonotype was sampled from a man aged 18 to 30 who received the YFV17D yellow fever vaccine. The input for sequencing was PBMCs, taken roughly seven weeks after the first yellow fever vaccination. The CDR3 DNA reads TGTGCCAGCAGCTTCTCGGGGATGCAAGAGACCCAGTACTTC. It yields the protein CASSFSGMQETQYF.